This T cell receptor (beta chain) came from a study of OX40 agonist ivuxolimab in advanced cancers. Study at large: Ivuxolimab, an agonist antibody against OX40 (CD134), was given to patients. Every 2 weeks, patients got intravenous ivuxolimab at one of six dose levels (0.01-10 mg/kg). Dose-escalation patients were diagnosed with hepatocellular carcinoma, melanoma, renal cell cancer or head and neck cancer. Findings and limits, study-wide: The mean number of expanded clones was higher in CD8+ T cells than in CD4+.

Remarks on this clone: No antigen is known for it.

Measured with immunoSEQ multiplex PCR; TCRdb has only the in-frame clones, and not every one. The sample lists 70,000 or so clones, around 90% occurring once. Sequencing was performed on CD4+ or CD8+ T cells sorted from blood, taken in a trial of the OX40 agonist ivuxolimab. This receptor was obtained from an adult with an advanced solid tumor such as melanoma, head and neck, liver or kidney cancer.

The CDR3 loop reads CASSQEQGGGQPQHF. CDR3 bases: TGTGCCAGCAGCCAAGAACAGGGGGGAGGTCAGCCCCAGCATTTT. The chain joins TRBV4-2 to TRBJ1-5; 8 bases line up with TRBD1. CDR3 length: 15 residues. Per the germline V gene, CDR1 is LGHNA and CDR2 is YNFKEQ. Germline trimming cut 0 bases from V and 6 bases from J; bases unmatched to any gene: 4.